The 10 T cell receptor beta chains below all came from one sample that was sequenced in a study of T-cell reconstitution after alpha-beta-depleted transplantation in children (dated by TCRdb to about 2016). In light of the paper, this sample's treatment or condition label describes: allogeneic hematopoietic cell transplantation with graft depleted of TCRalphabeta T cells and CD19 B cells. The library was produced with PCR. TCRdb lists the instrument as Illumina HiSeq 2500. Molecular barcoding was employed in the preparation of TCR libraries, with unique molecular identifiers being used to normalize TCRbeta repertoire quantification. The raw public data were reprocessed by TCRdb itself: fastp quality trimming at Q25, MiXCR clonotype calling, in-frame beta chains only. CDR3 protein sequences are deduplicated, and each keeps its most common genes and DNA. The sample table records a few hundred thousand distinct CDR3 sequences; approximately 7% of these occur just once. The ten largest make up about 6% of the sample.

Sequencing used PBMCs, obtained before TCRalphabeta/CD19-depleted stem cell transplant. These receptors were taken from a boy between 2 and 10 years old with acute lymphoblastic leukemia, due to receive a stem cell transplant.

At least ten counts were recorded for this clonotype. The CDR3 protein is CSARGQGVDTQYF. The CDR3, as DNA: TGCAGTGCTAGAGGGCAAGGCGTAGATACGCAGTATTTT. The chain joins TRBV20-1 to TRBJ2-3; no reliable D call. The CDR3 is 13 amino acids. Trimming pared 1 base from V and 5 bases from J, leaving 10 bases between. The germline V gene has CDR1 DFQATT and CDR2 SNEGSKA (reference sequence).

This clonotype has a handful of counts. The chain carries TRBV7-9 and TRBJ2-1; D unresolved. Trimming cost V 3 bases and J 9 bases, with 6 bases left between them. Germline CDR1 and CDR2: SEHNR and FQNEAQ (reference sequence). CDR3 length: 11 amino acids. The CDR3 loop reads CASSLISEQFF. CDR3 nucleotides: TGTGCCAGCAGCTTGATTTCTGAGCAGTTCTTC.

The table lists this clonotype with many counts. This chain links TRBV4-1 with TRBJ1-5; TRBD1 aligns across 9 bases. The CDR3 has 16 residues. J was trimmed by 7 bases and V by 0 bases; bases with no gene match: 7. Germline V gene sequence: CDR1 MGHRA, CDR2 YSYEKL. The CDR3 coding sequence is TGCGCCAGCAGCCAAGAGCCGGGACAGGGTGTCCAGCCCCAGCATTTT. As protein: CASSQEPGQGVQPQHF.

There are many counts of this clonotype. The rearrangement uses TRBV28 and TRBJ2-1; 7 bases agree with TRBD1. CDR3 length: 16 residues. Germline CDR1 MDHEN, CDR2 SYDVKM. V dropped 4 bases and J dropped 7; count of bases not matched to a gene: 13. CDR3 coding DNA: TGTGCCAGCAGTTCCCCCCAGACAGGGACGTTGAATGAGCAGTTCTTC. It codes for CASSSPQTGTLNEQFF.

The chain is built from TRBV7-8 and TRBJ2-2; D not certain. Trimming removed 5 bases from V and 0 bases from J, with 13 bases in between. The CDR3 covers 16 residues. Germline CDR1 SGHVS, CDR2 FQNEAQ. CDR3 loop: CASSTPGRANTGELFF. CDR3 sequence (DNA): TGTGCCAGCAGCACCCCCGGACGAGCGAACACCGGGGAGCTGTTTTTT.

The V gene is TRBV7-2, the J gene TRBJ1-1, with D unresolved. The CDR3 contains 15 residues. Trimming pared 4 bases from V and 0 bases from J, leaving 12 bases between. CDR1 is SGHTA and CDR2 is FQGNSA in the germline V gene. The CDR3 DNA is TGTGCCAGCAGCTCCTTCGGTGGGATGAACACTGAAGCTTTCTTT. It specifies CASSSFGGMNTEAFF.

The table lists this clonotype with many counts. This CDR3 is CASSLPGTSAYEQYF. The DNA of the CDR3 is TGTGCCAGCAGTCTTCCCGGGACTAGCGCCTACGAGCAGTACTTC. The chain recombines TRBV6-2 or TRBV6-3 with TRBJ2-7; TRBD2 aligns across 10 bases. Trimming took 5 bases from V and 2 from J; bases not matched to a gene: 6. The V gene's germline CDR1 is MNHEY and CDR2 SVGEGT. The length of the CDR3 is 15 residues.

At least ten counts were recorded for this clonotype. This chain joins TRBV28 and TRBJ2-7; tentatively, D is TRBD1 or TRBD2 (5 bases each). This CDR3 contains 15 residues. V lost 7 bases and J 3 bases, leaving 19 bases between the germline ends. CDR1 MDHEN and CDR2 SYDVKM come from the germline V gene. In DNA, the CDR3 is TGTGCCAGCATCCAGAGGGGCAGACTATACTACGAGCAGTACTTC. This translates into CASIQRGRLYYEQYF.

This clonotype was seen many times. The chain uses TRBV18 and TRBJ2-3, with TRBD1 as a possible D gene (5 bases). Germline CDR1 is KGHSH and CDR2 is LQKENI. The CDR3 covers 14 residues. V was pared by 0 bases and J by 4 bases, with 8 bases between. The chain's CDR3 is CASSPPLRADTQYF. Written as DNA, the CDR3 is TGTGCCAGCTCACCACCGCTCAGGGCAGATACGCAGTATTTT.

The chain recombines TRBV12-3 or TRBV12-4 with TRBJ1-2; TRBD1 might be the D (6 bases). Trimming took off 8 bases at V and 1 base at J, with 26 bases between the two ends. The CDR3 extends over 18 amino acids. The CDR3 DNA follows: TGTGCCAGCTGCTCAAGTTCGCGCGCGAACAGGGTTAACTATGGCTACACCTTC. This codes for CASCSSSRANRVNYGYTF.